These 21 T cell receptor beta chains were sequenced from one sample in a study of cytomegalovirus exposure and HLA in healthy donors. Here immunoSEQ multiplex PCR was the method, and the copy in TCRdb shows in-frame clones only, minus some. The sample yields some 100,000 clones, roughly 86% seen once. Sequencing was carried out using PBMCs. The receptors shown here come from a man younger than 35 in good health and CMV-seronegative.

This chain connects TRBV9 to TRBJ2-2, with D perhaps matching TRBD1 (6 bases). The V and J ends lost 6 bases and 5 bases respectively, with 14 bases between them. The CDR3 is 14 amino acids. Looked up from germline, CDR1 is SGDLS and CDR2 is YYNGEE. CDR3 sequence reads: CASTRTEITGELFF. The CDR3 bases are TGTGCCAGCACCAGGACAGAGATAACCGGGGAGCTGTTTTTT. Combining the CDR3 with reference TRBV9 and TRBJ2-2 gives the whole variable domain DSGVTQTPKHLITATGQRVTLRCSPRSGDLSVYWYQQSLDQGLQFLIQYYNGEERAKGNILERFSAQQFPDLHSELNLSSLELGDSALYFCASTRTEITGELFFGEGSRLTVL.

The chain couples TRBV12-1 to TRBJ2-4; the listed D gene, TRBD1, was not tested against the DNA. TRBV12-1 is listed as a pseudogene. CDR3 length: 15 residues. Here the CDR3 reads CASSFGQVGKNIQYF. In DNA, the CDR3 is TGTGCCAGCAGCTTTGGCCAGGTGGGCAAAAACATTCAGTACTTC.

The gene calls are TRBV5-4 and TRBJ1-1, with D perhaps TRBD1 (5 bases). Germline V gives CDR1 SGHNT, CDR2 YYREEE (reference sequence). With 2 bases removed from V and 3 bases from J, the gap between germline ends came to 11 bases. The CDR3 sequence is 14 residues long. For the CDR3, the DNA is TGTGCCAGCAGCTTTGGACGGGGGTACACTGAAGCTTTCTTT. As protein: CASSFGRGYTEAFF.

The genes are TRBV5-1 and TRBJ2-7; TRBD2 matches 7 bases. The junction had 10 bases not matched to a gene; V was cut back by 4 bases and J by 6 bases. Per germline, CDR1 SGHRS and CDR2 YFSETQ. The CDR3 spans 14 residues. The CDR3 reads CASSRAGQGGEQYF. CDR3 bases: TGCGCCAGCAGCCGAGCGGGGCAGGGTGGCGAGCAGTACTTC.

V is TRBV5-6 and J is TRBJ2-1; 8 bases line up with TRBD2. Looked up from germline, CDR1 is SGHDT and CDR2 is YYEEEE. CDR3 size: 19 residues. The ends lost 4 bases at V and 10 bases at J; junction bases unmatched: 25. The DNA of the CDR3 is TGTGCCAGCAGCCCTAAGTCAGGCCTAGCGGGCACAAAATTCGGGGAGCAGTTCTTC. Protein sequence: CASSPKSGLAGTKFGEQFF.

The chain's CDR3 is CASSYWRGQGEQYF. The CDR3 DNA reads as TGTGCCAGCAGTTACTGGAGGGGGCAGGGAGAGCAGTACTTC. This chain connects TRBV6-5 to TRBJ2-7; weak D call: TRBD1 (7 bases). CDR3 length: 14 residues. Trimming took 1 base from V and 7 from J, leaving 14 bases between them. CDR1 is MNHEY and CDR2 is SVGAGI in the germline V gene.

There are a few counts of this clone. The chain combines TRBV6-5 with TRBJ1-6; D is uncertain. V was clipped by 0 bases and J by 2 bases, with 2 bases between them. This CDR3 spans 14 amino acids. Germline V gene sequence: CDR1 MNHEY, CDR2 SVGAGI. The CDR3 bases are TGTGCCAGCAGTTACTCCACCTATAATTCACCCCTCCACTTT. It is translated as CASSYSTYNSPLHF.

The table lists this clone with a few counts. This rearrangement joins TRBV27 to TRBJ2-1; weak D call: TRBD1 (6 bases). Germline V gene lookup returns CDR1 MNHEY and CDR2 SMNVEV (reference sequence). The length of the CDR3 is 15 residues. V was clipped by 6 bases and J by 8 bases, with 20 bases between them. The CDR3 region is CASSNPWQGLHEQFF. The DNA of the CDR3 is TGTGCCAGCAGCAACCCGTGGCAGGGGTTGCATGAGCAGTTCTTC.

This chain links TRBV7-2 with TRBJ2-1; no firm D call. The CDR3 length is 14 residues. Germline loops: CDR1 SGHTA, CDR2 FQGNSA. V lost 3 bases to trimming and J lost 3 bases, with 9 bases between them. CDR3 protein: CASSFRVDYNEQFF. The CDR3 nucleotides are TGTGCCAGCAGCTTTCGGGTGGACTACAATGAGCAGTTCTTC.

The rearrangement joins TRBV5-1 to TRBJ1-1; TRBD1 agrees at 10 bases. The J segment lost 0 bases and the V segment lost 3 bases, leaving 5 bases of the junction unmatched. The CDR3 totals 16 residues. Per the germline V gene, CDR1 is SGHRS and CDR2 is YFSETQ. CDR3: CASSWGGQGMNTEAFF. CDR3 sequence (DNA): TGCGCCAGCAGCTGGGGGGGACAGGGGATGAACACTGAAGCTTTCTTT. Combining the CDR3 with reference TRBV5-1 and TRBJ1-1 gives the whole variable domain KAGVTQTPRYLIKTRGQQVTLSCSPISGHRSVSWYQQTPGQGLQFLFEYFSETQRNKGNFPGRFSGRQFSNSRSEMNVSTLELGDSALYLCASSWGGQGMNTEAFFGQGTRLTVV.

This clone was detected once. The V and J genes are TRBV7-9 and TRBJ2-1; D perhaps matches TRBD2 (7 bases). From germline, CDR1 is SEHNR and CDR2 FQNEAQ (reference sequence). CDR3 length: 15 residues. Trimming pared 5 bases from V and 5 bases from J, leaving 16 bases between. The CDR3 DNA follows: TGTGCCAGCAGCACCAGCGGGACACGTAACAATGAGCAGTTCTTC. It specifies CASSTSGTRNNEQFF.

The chain combines TRBV7-2 with TRBJ2-5; D possibly corresponds to TRBD1 (5 bases). This CDR3 spans 14 amino acids. Germline V gene lookup returns CDR1 SGHTA and CDR2 FQGNSA. V lost 5 bases to trimming and J lost 1 base, with 11 bases between them. CDR3 nucleotides: TGTGCCAGCAGCCCCTTGACAGCCCAAGAGACCCAGTACTTC. Translation: CASSPLTAQETQYF.

The table lists this clone with a count of one. This chain joins TRBV5-6 and TRBJ2-1; TRBD2 matches 9 bases. V lost 0 bases and J lost 1; bases outside the gene matches: 2. This CDR3 spans 16 amino acids. From germline, CDR1 is SGHDT and CDR2 YYEEEE. This CDR3 is CASSLALAGSYNEQFF. The CDR3 region has the DNA TGTGCCAGCAGCTTGGCCCTAGCGGGGTCCTACAATGAGCAGTTCTTC.

The chain recombines TRBV5-1 with TRBJ1-4, with 12 bases lining up with TRBD1. V was clipped by 3 bases and J by 8 bases; unmatched bases: 2. The CDR3 contains 14 residues. The germline gives CDR1 SGHRS, CDR2 YFSETQ. For the CDR3, the DNA is TGCGCCAGCAGCTGGGGGACAGGGGGCGAAAAACTGTTTTTT. Amino acids: CASSWGTGGEKLFF.

The gene calls are TRBV7-6 and TRBJ1-1; TRBD1 might be the D (6 bases). Trimming removed 5 bases from V and 4 bases from J, with 17 bases in between. The CDR3 has 15 residues. Per germline, CDR1 SGHVS and CDR2 FNYEAQ. The CDR3 coding sequence is TGTGCCAGCAGCCTCGGGGTTGGGGGCCCCACTGAAGCTTTCTTT. As protein: CASSLGVGGPTEAFF.

V gene TRBV27 combines with J gene TRBJ1-1, with D unresolved. The germline gives CDR1 MNHEY, CDR2 SMNVEV (reference sequence). V lost 2 bases to trimming and J lost 0 bases, with 10 bases between them. The CDR3 spans 15 residues. Written as DNA, the CDR3 is TGTGCCAGCAGTTTAGCTACCCACCTGAACACTGAAGCTTTCTTT. Residues: CASSLATHLNTEAFF.

The chain couples TRBV11-3 to TRBJ2-1; a weak D match, TRBD1 (6 bases). V shed 3 bases and J shed 7 bases, with 10 bases lying between them. Germline lookup yields CDR1 SGHNT and CDR2 YENEEA. This CDR3 spans 13 amino acids. DNA of the CDR3: TGTGCCAGCAGCTTGACAGGTGGGAATGAGCAGTTCTTC. As protein: CASSLTGGNEQFF. The variable domain in full, with the rest retrieved from reference TRBV11-3 and TRBJ2-1, is EAGVVQSPRYKIIEKKQPVAFWCNPISGHNTLYWYLQNLGQGPELLIRYENEEAVDDSQLPKDRFSAERLKGVDSTLKIQPAELGDSAVYLCASSLTGGNEQFFGPGTRLTVL.

V gene TRBV18 combines with J gene TRBJ2-7, with D possibly being TRBD2 (5 bases). This CDR3 is built from 11 residues. Germline loops: CDR1 KGHSH, CDR2 LQKENI. V lost 5 bases, J lost 5 bases, and 7 bases lay in between. The CDR3 sequence is CASSTRDEQYF. CDR3 sequence (DNA): TGTGCCAGCTCAACGAGGGACGAGCAGTACTTC.

The chain couples TRBV7-8 to TRBJ1-4; D gene unclear. Germline CDR1 is SGHVS and CDR2 is FQNEAQ. The V end lost 6 bases, the J end lost 0 bases, and 11 bases lay between the germline ends. The CDR3 covers 15 residues. The CDR3 coding sequence is TGTGCCAGCAGGCTGCGTCCTTCAACTAATGAAAAACTGTTTTTT. It encodes CASRLRPSTNEKLFF.

J is TRBJ2-7 and V is TRBV19, with 9 bases that match TRBD2. After removal of 5 bases from V and 6 bases from J, the junction contained 11 bases not matched to a gene. The CDR3 is made up of 15 amino acids. Germline CDR1 and CDR2: LNHDA and SQIVND (reference sequence). DNA for the CDR3: TGTGCCAGTAGTCGTGCCGGGCGGGGGGGCCTCGAGCAGTACTTC. It encodes CASSRAGRGGLEQYF.

By share of the sample, this clone is medium-sized. This chain connects TRBV6-5 to TRBJ2-2; 7 bases map to TRBD1. From germline, CDR1 is MNHEY and CDR2 SVGAGI. The CDR3 has 16 residues. The J segment lost 7 bases and the V segment lost 4 bases, leaving 12 bases of the junction unmatched. The CDR3 is CASSFTPDRVNGELFF. The DNA for the CDR3 is TGTGCCAGCAGTTTTACCCCAGACAGGGTTAACGGGGAGCTGTTTTTT.